The 13 T cell receptor beta chains in this list originate from one sample, sequenced in a study of CD8 T cells in Susac syndrome. An amount of RNA that ranged from roughly 0.5 to 1 ug was reverse transcribed with random hexamers. TCRdb re-called the immunoSEQ multiplex PCR reads with MiXCR, one entry per CDR3 protein. The table shows under 200,000 distinct CDR3 sequences, with around 95% occurring only once. Specimen: CD4+ T cells from PBMCs. All receptors come from a human donor in good health.

The V gene is TRBV3-1, the J gene TRBJ1-1; D is uncertain. This CDR3 region has 15 residues. V dropped 4 bases and J dropped 1 base, with 13 bases sitting between them. The germline gives CDR1 LGHDT, CDR2 YNNKEL (reference sequence). The DNA of the CDR3 is TGTGCCAGCAGCCCCCCTGGGAGGAGGAACACTGAAGCTTTCTTT. It codes for CASSPPGRRNTEAFF.

The V and J genes are TRBV24-1 and TRBJ1-5, with TRBD1 matching 7 bases. CDR1 and CDR2 from the germline V gene are KGHDR and SFDVKD. With V trimmed by 4 bases and J by 7 bases, 9 bases remained unmatched. This CDR3 spans 15 amino acids. The DNA of the CDR3 is TGTGCCACCAGTGACCCAACAGGGGACGGACAGCCCCAGCATTTT. It specifies CATSDPTGDGQPQHF.

The genes are TRBV29-1 and TRBJ2-2, with D possibly called TRBD1 or TRBD2 (6 bases each). Germline CDR1 reads SQVTM; CDR2 reads ANQGSEA. There are 14 residues in the CDR3. Trimming took 7 bases from V and 0 from J, leaving 12 bases between them. In nucleotides, the CDR3 is TGCAGCGGGGCCGGGGGCGCGAACACCGGGGAGCTGTTTTTT. Residues: CSGAGGANTGELFF.

The chain combines TRBV6-2 or TRBV6-3 with TRBJ1-2; 8 bases align to TRBD1. This CDR3 has 13 amino acids. V dropped 6 bases and J dropped 6; count of bases not matched to a gene: 6. Germline CDR1 reads MNHEY; CDR2 reads SVGEGT. This chain's CDR3 is CASRPSGGDGYTF. The CDR3 region has the DNA TGTGCCAGCAGGCCATCAGGGGGCGATGGCTACACCTTC.

V gene TRBV29-1 combines with J gene TRBJ1-2, with D possibly being TRBD1 (6 bases). Germline values: CDR1 SQVTM, CDR2 ANQGSEA. Trimming shortened V by 4 bases and J by 6 bases, and 15 bases separated the two germline ends. CDR3 size: 13 residues. The CDR3 region has the DNA TGCAGCGTTGCGATTGGGGGGCTGCATGGCTACACCTTC. As protein: CSVAIGGLHGYTF.

This chain joins TRBV6-2 or TRBV6-3 and TRBJ2-7, with 7 bases that match TRBD1. Unmatched junction bases numbered 8, after V lost 5 bases and J lost 1 base. Germline V lookup: CDR1 MNHEY, CDR2 SVGEGT. CDR3 size: 15 residues. CDR3 in DNA: TGTGCCAGCAGTGTACGGGACAGTGTATCCTACGAGCAGTACTTC. It codes for CASSVRDSVSYEQYF.

The chain recombines TRBV6-2 or TRBV6-3 with TRBJ2-1, with 8 bases identical to TRBD2. Per the germline V gene, CDR1 is MNHEY and CDR2 is SVGEGT. V lost 0 bases and J lost 7; bases outside the gene matches: 8. There are 16 residues in the CDR3. The CDR3 sequence is CASSYSRTSIGNEQFF. Here the CDR3 DNA reads TGTGCCAGCAGTTACTCAAGGACTAGCATAGGGAATGAGCAGTTCTTC.

This chain joins TRBV20-1 and TRBJ2-7, with 8 positions matching TRBD1. The V gene's germline CDR1 is DFQATT and CDR2 SNEGSKA (reference sequence). The junction had 5 bases not matched to a gene; V was cut back by 5 bases and J by 2 bases. The CDR3 extends over 13 amino acids. CDR3 amino acids: CSAEGQGAYEQYF. The CDR3 DNA sequence: TGCAGTGCTGAAGGACAGGGTGCCTACGAGCAGTACTTC.

The chain carries TRBV9 and TRBJ2-5; D is perhaps TRBD1 (5 bases). The germline CDR1 and CDR2 sequences are SGDLS and YYNGEE. This CDR3 has 16 residues. Trimming took off 3 bases at V and 4 bases at J, with 19 bases between the two ends. CDR3 nucleotides: TGTGCCAGCAGCGCCACATCCGCAGGGTTCGGAGAGACCCAGTACTTC. Residues: CASSATSAGFGETQYF.

This clonotype was detected only once. The genes are TRBV19 and TRBJ2-7, with 8 nucleotides matching TRBD1. CDR3 length: 15 residues. Germline V CDR1 and CDR2: LNHDA, SQIVND (reference sequence). The trim removed 6 bases at V and 6 bases at J, leaving 13 bases unmatched. CDR3 in amino acids: CASSGTGVDGGEQYF. CDR3 bases: TGTGCCAGTAGCGGGACAGGCGTTGATGGAGGCGAGCAGTACTTC.

The rearrangement joins TRBV20-1 to TRBJ2-2, with 13 bases matching TRBD2. This CDR3 comprises 16 residues. CDR1 is DFQATT and CDR2 is SNEGSKA in the germline V gene (reference sequence). With 5 bases clipped from V and 3 bases from J, the junction kept 6 bases outside the gene matches. The CDR3 bases are TGCAGTGCTCGGACTAGCGGGGGAGCTCACACCGGGGAGCTGTTTTTT. Protein sequence: CSARTSGGAHTGELFF.

This sequence joins TRBV6-6 and TRBJ2-3; D gene ambiguous. CDR1 is MNHNY, CDR2 SVGAGI, per germline (reference sequence). Trimming removed 2 bases from V and 7 bases from J, with 13 bases in between. CDR3 size: 14 residues. CDR3 loop: CASSYGEISNTQYF. The CDR3 bases are TGTGCCAGCAGTTACGGAGAGATTTCTAATACGCAGTATTTT.

The chain carries TRBV20-1 and TRBJ2-5; 15 nucleotides line up with TRBD2. The V and J ends lost 5 bases and 1 base, in that order; junction bases with no gene match: 11. The CDR3 runs 18 residues. The germline CDR1 and CDR2 sequences are DFQATT and SNEGSKA (reference sequence). The CDR3 sequence: CSAWGLAGGENVQETQYF. CDR3 coding DNA: TGCAGTGCTTGGGGACTAGCGGGGGGCGAAAACGTCCAAGAGACCCAGTACTTC.